These 25 T cell receptor beta chains originate from one sample sequenced in a study of OX40 agonist ivuxolimab in advanced cancers. Clones were read by immunoSEQ multiplex PCR, and TCRdb kept only the in-frame ones, dropping some. Of around 60,000 clones listed, 88% are singletons. Sequencing was performed on CD4+ or CD8+ T cells sorted from blood, taken in a trial of the OX40 agonist ivuxolimab. The receptors originated from an adult with an advanced solid tumor such as melanoma, head and neck, liver or kidney cancer.

The chain recombines TRBV25-1 with TRBJ2-7, with D possibly TRBD1 on 6 matching bases. Per germline, CDR1 MGHDK and CDR2 SYGVNS. V was cut by 6 bases and J by 4 bases, with 13 bases left in between. CDR3 length equals 13 residues. The CDR3 nucleotides are TGTGCCAGCAGGGAGGACAGAAGTTACGAGCAGTACTTC. Its protein product is CASREDRSYEQYF.

J is TRBJ1-5 and V is TRBV2; D is unresolved. Germline V gene sequence: CDR1 SNHLY, CDR2 FYNNEI. V was clipped by 5 bases and J by 5 bases, with 13 bases between them. The CDR3 has 14 amino acids. The CDR3 loop is CASSKTNRDQPQHF. CDR3 sequence (DNA): TGTGCCAGCAGTAAGACAAATCGGGATCAGCCCCAGCATTTT.

The chain uses TRBV15 and TRBJ1-1; no clear D. The CDR3 has 9 amino acids. The germline V gene has CDR1 LNHNV and CDR2 YYDKDF (reference sequence). The V end was cut by 11 bases, the J end by 3 bases, with 4 bases between. The CDR3: CAAYTEAFF. The CDR3 DNA sequence: TGTGCCGCATACACTGAAGCTTTCTTT.

This chain links TRBV18 with TRBJ2-1; TRBD2 agrees at 12 bases. This CDR3 is built from 18 residues. From germline, CDR1 is KGHSH and CDR2 LQKENI. The V and J ends lost 0 bases and 8 bases, in that order; junction bases with no gene match: 11. The CDR3: CASSPPLAGGPRSYEQFF. As DNA, the CDR3 is TGTGCCAGCTCACCACCCCTAGCGGGAGGGCCAAGATCCTATGAGCAGTTCTTC.

J is TRBJ2-2 and V is TRBV5-1; tentatively, D is TRBD1 (5 bases). This CDR3 is built from 14 residues. In germline, CDR1 is SGHRS, CDR2 YFSETQ. Trimming stripped 1 base from V and 4 bases from J, with 8 bases between. CDR3 sequence reads: CASSLQGSTGELFF. CDR3 DNA sequence: TGCGCCAGCAGCTTGCAGGGAAGCACCGGGGAGCTGTTTTTT.

V is TRBV19 and J is TRBJ2-3; TRBD2 matches at 12 bases. CDR1 and CDR2 from the germline V gene are LNHDA and SQIVND (reference sequence). V lost 8 bases to trimming and J lost 6 bases; unmatched junction nucleotides: 9. This CDR3 region has 15 residues. This CDR3 reads CASSGTSGPTDTQYF. In DNA form, the CDR3 reads TGTGCCAGTTCCGGGACTAGCGGGCCGACCGATACGCAGTATTTT.

The rearrangement joins TRBV11-2 to TRBJ1-1; TRBD1 aligns across 7 bases. Per germline, CDR1 SGHAT and CDR2 FQNNGV. This CDR3 comprises 14 residues. After removal of 3 bases from V and 7 bases from J, the junction contained 8 bases not matched to a gene. The CDR3 DNA sequence: TGTGCCAGCAGCTTCACCAGACAGGGAGGTGAAGCTTTCTTT. It yields the protein CASSFTRQGGEAFF. The full variable domain, its missing parts supplied by reference TRBV11-2 and TRBJ1-1, is EAGVAQSPRYKIIEKRQSVAFWCNPISGHATLYWYQQILGQGPKLLIQFQNNGVVDDSQLPKDRFSAERLKGVDSTLKIQPAKLEDSAVYLCASSFTRQGGEAFFGQGTRLTVV.

The V gene is TRBV11-2, the J gene TRBJ1-1; TRBD1 might be the D (6 bases). The CDR3 runs 15 residues. Trimming took off 2 bases at V and 4 bases at J, with 14 bases between the two ends. Germline V gene lookup returns CDR1 SGHAT and CDR2 FQNNGV. This CDR3 is CASSLPQGGGTEAFF. CDR3 DNA: TGTGCCAGCAGCTTACCACAGGGAGGGGGCACTGAAGCTTTCTTT.

V usage is TRBV6-1 and J usage is TRBJ1-1, with 8 bases that match TRBD1. Looked up from germline, CDR1 is MNHNS and CDR2 is SASEGT. The CDR3 spans 13 residues. V was clipped by 6 bases and J by 7 bases; unmatched bases: 7. The CDR3 sequence: CASREQGVNEAFF. The CDR3 DNA reads as TGTGCCAGCAGGGAACAGGGGGTTAATGAAGCTTTCTTT.

The chain has TRBV5-6 and TRBJ1-3; maybe TRBD1 (6 bases). CDR1 SGHDT and CDR2 YYEEEE come from the germline V gene. Trimming shortened V by 3 bases and J by 2 bases, and 15 bases separated the two germline ends. The CDR3 covers 16 residues. CDR3 coding DNA: TGTGCCAGCAGCTGGGGAACAGGGTCACCTGGAAACACCATATATTTT. This gives the protein CASSWGTGSPGNTIYF.

CDR3 bases: TGTGCCAGCAGTTACAGGGTTGACACTGAAGCTTTCTTT. This codes for CASSYRVDTEAFF. V and J are TRBV6-5 and TRBJ1-1; D call uncertain. With 2 bases removed from V and 3 bases from J, the gap between germline ends came to 7 bases. Germline V gene lookup returns CDR1 MNHEY and CDR2 SVGAGI. The CDR3 extends over 13 amino acids.

This clone was seen more than once but under ten times. The chain recombines TRBV5-1 with TRBJ2-7; D is unclear. This CDR3 is built from 11 residues. Germline V gives CDR1 SGHRS, CDR2 YFSETQ. Trimming stripped 4 bases from V and 5 bases from J, with 7 bases between. CDR3 nucleotides: TGCGCCAGCAGCGGCTCGGACGAGCAGTACTTC. Residues: CASSGSDEQYF.

This clone has more than one count but fewer than ten. The chain employs TRBV29-1 and TRBJ2-3; 7 positions match TRBD1. The V gene's germline CDR1 is SQVTM and CDR2 ANQGSEA. This CDR3 is built from 14 residues. The CDR3 nucleotides are TGCAGTGGAAGGGACAGAGGTAGCACAGATACGCAGTATTTT. Translated, it gives CSGRDRGSTDTQYF.

V usage is TRBV9 and J usage is TRBJ1-1; no firm D call. V was cut by 4 bases and J by 3 bases, with 16 bases left in between. The germline V gene has CDR1 SGDLS and CDR2 YYNGEE. CDR3 length: 15 residues. CDR3 coding DNA: TGTGCCAGCAGCACCGACGGGCATAGGGACACTGAAGCTTTCTTT. It specifies CASSTDGHRDTEAFF.

The V and J genes are TRBV5-1 and TRBJ2-3; 9 bases are shared with TRBD2. CDR1 is SGHRS, CDR2 YFSETQ, per germline. This CDR3 has 15 amino acids. J gave up 4 bases and V 4 bases, and 7 bases lay outside the gene matches. The CDR3 nucleotides read TGCGCCAGCAGCCCGGGACTAGCTAGGTCAGATACGCAGTATTTT. Translating it yields CASSPGLARSDTQYF.

The chain carries TRBV19 and TRBJ1-6; a possible D gene is TRBD1 (5 bases). CDR3 length equals 16 residues. V was trimmed by 7 bases and J by 7 bases, leaving 20 bases between them. Germline CDR1 and CDR2: LNHDA and SQIVND (reference sequence). The CDR3 nucleotides are TGTGCCAGTACCCCATTTCCGGACATTAGAAATTCACCCCTCCACTTT. It encodes CASTPFPDIRNSPLHF.

CDR3 nucleotides: TGTGCCATCAGCCAGTCAGCGGGAGTGGGTAATGAGCAGTTCTTC. Translated, it gives CAISQSAGVGNEQFF. This rearrangement joins TRBV10-3 to TRBJ2-1; 8 bases map to TRBD2. CDR3 length equals 15 residues. Germline loops: CDR1 ENHRY, CDR2 SYGVKD. Germline trimming cut 6 bases from V and 7 bases from J; bases unmatched to any gene: 11.

This chain joins TRBV7-9 and TRBJ2-5, with D maybe TRBD1 (6 bases). The germline CDR1 and CDR2 sequences are SEHNR and FQNEAQ (reference sequence). The CDR3 length is 14 residues. V dropped 1 base and J dropped 4 bases, with 10 bases sitting between them. The CDR3 DNA sequence: TGTGCCAGCAGCTTAGATGGGGGCCGAGAGACCCAGTACTTC. As protein: CASSLDGGRETQYF.

This chain connects TRBV28 to TRBJ1-6; tentative D call: TRBD1 (5 bases). Germline CDR1 and CDR2: MDHEN and SYDVKM. The V and J ends lost 3 bases and 9 bases respectively, with 12 bases between them. The length of the CDR3 is 14 residues. The CDR3 is CASSFAGLGSPLHF. CDR3 DNA: TGTGCCAGCAGTTTTGCAGGGCTAGGTTCACCCCTCCACTTT.

V usage is TRBV10-3 and J usage is TRBJ2-7, with D unresolved. The CDR3 loop spans 14 amino acids. The germline gives CDR1 ENHRY, CDR2 SYGVKD. V lost 2 bases and J 3 bases, leaving 11 bases between the germline ends. This CDR3 is CAISEGPWGYEQYF. CDR3 coding DNA: TGTGCCATCAGTGAGGGACCATGGGGCTACGAGCAGTACTTC.

The rearrangement joins TRBV28 to TRBJ2-2; TRBD1 might be the D (5 bases). V lost 4 bases and J lost 8, with 11 bases in between. From germline, CDR1 is MDHEN and CDR2 SYDVKM. This CDR3 has 13 residues. The CDR3 DNA reads as TGTGCCAGCAGTTCAGGGTTCTCGGGGGAGCTGTTTTTT. This encodes CASSSGFSGELFF.

The chain is built from TRBV7-2 and TRBJ2-5; D might be TRBD1 (5 bases). The CDR3 is 13 residues long. Deletions cut 3 bases from V and 2 bases from J, with 7 bases between. Germline V lookup: CDR1 SGHTA, CDR2 FQGNSA. The DNA of the CDR3 is TGTGCCAGCAGCTTGGGGCGGCAAGAGACCCAGTACTTC. It codes for CASSLGRQETQYF.

This chain connects TRBV5-4 to TRBJ2-7, with 8 nucleotides matching TRBD1. Germline CDR1 and CDR2: SGHNT and YYREEE (reference sequence). CDR3 size: 12 residues. Trimming cost V 5 bases and J 7 bases; bases outside gene matches: 5. CDR3 residues: CASSTTGGEQYF. The CDR3 DNA follows: TGTGCCAGCAGTACTACAGGGGGAGAGCAGTACTTC.

V gene TRBV5-1 combines with J gene TRBJ1-2, with a tentative D call TRBD1 (6 bases). CDR3 length: 14 amino acids. Germline V gene lookup returns CDR1 SGHRS and CDR2 YFSETQ. Trimming cost V 4 bases and J 0 bases, with 10 bases left between them. CDR3 region: CASSLDSANYGYTF. The CDR3 DNA reads as TGCGCCAGCAGCCTGGACAGCGCTAACTATGGCTACACCTTC.

The genes are TRBV19 and TRBJ1-2; D uncertain. Germline V gene sequence: CDR1 LNHDA, CDR2 SQIVND (reference sequence). This CDR3 region has 13 residues. Trimming took 0 bases from V and 7 from J, leaving 9 bases between them. The CDR3 DNA sequence: TGTGCCAGTAGTATAGAAAGGTCGTTTGGCTACACCTTC. Protein: CASSIERSFGYTF.